These 18 T cell receptor beta chains originate from one sample sequenced in a study of T cells after yellow fever vaccination. One entry per CDR3 protein, called by TCRdb with MiXCR from the 5' RACE reads. The sample has some 300,000 distinct CDR3 sequences, around 10% seen once. The source was CD4+ T cells sorted from PBMCs, collected 5 days after the yellow fever booster vaccination. These receptors all come from a young man who received the YFV17D yellow fever vaccine.

The chain employs TRBV3-1 and TRBJ2-3, with 9 bases aligning to TRBD1. J was trimmed by 2 bases and V by 4 bases; bases with no gene match: 13. CDR1 and CDR2 from the germline V gene are LGHDT and YNNKEL (reference sequence). The CDR3 has 18 amino acids. The CDR3 region is CASSLPRGGQGYTDTQYF. The CDR3, as DNA: TGTGCCAGCAGCCTCCCCAGGGGGGGACAGGGTTACACAGATACGCAGTATTTT.

This clonotype was counted ten times or more. The rearrangement joins TRBV20-1 to TRBJ2-7; weak D call: TRBD1 (7 bases). The CDR3 has 12 residues. The V gene lost 8 bases and the J gene lost 4 bases, with 15 bases spanning the gap. Germline CDR1 and CDR2: DFQATT and SNEGSKA (reference sequence). The CDR3 nucleotides are TGCAGTACTACCCCAGGGGGGTACGAGCAGTACTTC. Translated, it gives CSTTPGGYEQYF.

In DNA, the CDR3 is TGTGCCAGCGGCGGCCGGGTTCCAGATACGCAGTATTTT. Translation gives CASGGRVPDTQYF. The chain employs TRBV12-3 or TRBV12-4 and TRBJ2-3; D unclear. Trimming stripped 8 bases from V and 4 bases from J, with 13 bases between. This CDR3 is built from 13 residues.

This clonotype was counted only a few times. The chain uses TRBV19 and TRBJ1-1; 12 bases align to TRBD1. The CDR3 is 18 amino acids. Germline V gene lookup returns CDR1 LNHDA and CDR2 SQIVND (reference sequence). With 5 bases clipped from V and 3 bases from J, the junction kept 13 bases outside the gene matches. This chain's CDR3 is CASSAQPGQGAKDTEAFF. CDR3 in DNA: TGTGCCAGTAGTGCTCAACCGGGACAGGGGGCGAAGGACACTGAAGCTTTCTTT.

The V call is TRBV5-1, the J call TRBJ2-6, with 9 bases aligning to TRBD2. V trimming: 5 bases; J trimming: 3 bases; junction bases outside the gene matches: 6. CDR3 length equals 16 residues. Germline V gene data show CDR1 as SGHRS and CDR2 as YFSETQ. CDR3 sequence: CASSFGTSYGANVLTF. CDR3 DNA sequence: TGCGCCAGCAGTTTTGGGACTAGCTATGGGGCCAACGTCCTGACTTTC. Full variable domain (rest looked up from reference TRBV5-1 and TRBJ2-6): KAGVTQTPRYLIKTRGQQVTLSCSPISGHRSVSWYQQTPGQGLQFLFEYFSETQRNKGNFPGRFSGRQFSNSRSEMNVSTLELGDSALYLCASSFGTSYGANVLTFGAGSRLTVL.

The sample holds a few counts of this clonotype. This chain joins TRBV28 and TRBJ1-2; TRBD1 aligns across 7 bases. Germline-derived CDR1 and CDR2 are MDHEN and SYDVKM. The J segment lost 6 bases and the V segment lost 3 bases, leaving 16 bases of the junction unmatched. The CDR3 consists of 17 residues. This CDR3 reads CASSFGGGGQPRHGYTF. Here the CDR3 DNA reads TGTGCCAGCAGTTTTGGGGGAGGGGGCCAACCAAGGCATGGCTACACCTTC.

This clonotype showed up many times. This CDR3 is CASTPGRASEAFF. The DNA of the CDR3 is TGTGCCAGCACCCCTGGCAGGGCCAGTGAAGCTTTCTTT. V gene TRBV7-9 combines with J gene TRBJ1-1; weak D call: TRBD1 (5 bases). The CDR3 length is 13 residues. V was clipped by 7 bases and J by 7 bases, with 16 bases between them. The V gene's germline CDR1 is SEHNR and CDR2 FQNEAQ (reference sequence). The variable domain in full, with the rest retrieved from reference TRBV7-9 and TRBJ1-1, is DTGVSQNPRHKITKRGQNVTFRCDPISEHNRLYWYRQTLGQGPEFLTYFQNEAQLEKSRLLSDRFSAERPKGSFSTLEIQRTEQGDSAMYLCASTPGRASEAFFGQGTRLTVV.

The chain joins TRBV6-5 to TRBJ2-1; 10 bases are a match to TRBD2. The V gene end was trimmed by 4 bases and the J gene end by 16 bases; junction bases not matched to a gene: 13. Germline values: CDR1 MNHEY, CDR2 SVGAGI. The CDR3 has 14 amino acids. In DNA, the CDR3 is TGTGCCAGCAGTTCCCTTAGCGGGGGGCCGTTTTTCTTCTTC. Its protein product is CASSSLSGGPFFFF.

This clonotype occurred many times. J is TRBJ2-3 and V is TRBV20-1; 11 bases are a match to TRBD2. Germline V gives CDR1 DFQATT, CDR2 SNEGSKA (reference sequence). The CDR3 loop spans 15 amino acids. The V and J ends lost 0 bases and 1 base, in that order; junction bases with no gene match: 0. Here the CDR3 DNA reads TGCAGTGCTAGAGAACTAGCGGGGGGCACAGATACGCAGTATTTT. Translated: CSARELAGGTDTQYF.

This chain links TRBV3-1 with TRBJ2-1; a weak D match, TRBD1 (6 bases). The CDR3 is made up of 15 amino acids. V lost 0 bases, J lost 7 bases, and 13 bases lay in between. Per the germline V gene, CDR1 is LGHDT and CDR2 is YNNKEL (reference sequence). The CDR3 region is CASSQDEGRGNEQFF. DNA of the CDR3: TGTGCCAGCAGCCAAGATGAAGGCAGGGGAAATGAGCAGTTCTTC.

This chain joins TRBV20-1 and TRBJ1-6; D is possibly TRBD1 (6 bases). Germline CDR1 is DFQATT and CDR2 is SNEGSKA (reference sequence). This CDR3 region has 13 residues. The V gene lost 2 bases and the J gene lost 8 bases, with 10 bases spanning the gap. CDR3 protein: CSARQGRDSPLHF. The CDR3 DNA reads as TGCAGTGCTAGACAGGGGCGAGATTCACCCCTCCACTTT.

This clonotype came up a few times. The rearrangement links TRBV5-1 to TRBJ2-7; possibly TRBD1 for D (5 bases). Trimming stripped 0 bases from V and 3 bases from J, with 16 bases between. CDR3 length: 16 residues. CDR1 is SGHRS and CDR2 is YFSETQ in the germline V gene. The CDR3 nucleotides read TGCGCCAGCAGCTTGGCCGTAGGGGCCGGACACTACGAGCAGTACTTC. Protein product: CASSLAVGAGHYEQYF.

The chain combines TRBV7-9 with TRBJ1-1; D is uncertain. V was shortened by 0 bases and J by 4 bases, with 9 bases between the two germline ends. Germline CDR1 reads SEHNR; CDR2 reads FQNEAQ (reference sequence). The CDR3 is 14 amino acids. This CDR3 is CASSLAGRATEAFF. The CDR3 DNA follows: TGTGCCAGCAGCTTAGCGGGTAGGGCCACTGAAGCTTTCTTT. Drawing the rest from reference TRBV7-9 and TRBJ1-1, the complete variable domain is DTGVSQNPRHKITKRGQNVTFRCDPISEHNRLYWYRQTLGQGPEFLTYFQNEAQLEKSRLLSDRFSAERPKGSFSTLEIQRTEQGDSAMYLCASSLAGRATEAFFGQGTRLTVV.

This clonotype has only a few counts. The chain carries TRBV18 and TRBJ1-4; TRBD1 is a possible D gene (5 bases). The CDR3 has 13 amino acids. Per the germline V gene, CDR1 is KGHSH and CDR2 is LQKENI. V was trimmed by 9 bases and J by 5 bases, leaving 13 bases between them. CDR3 loop: CASLAGINEKLFF. The CDR3 nucleotides read TGTGCCAGTCTCGCAGGGATCAATGAAAAACTGTTTTTT.

This rearrangement joins TRBV5-4 to TRBJ2-1, with TRBD1 identical over 7 bases. The germline V gene encodes CDR1 SGHNT and CDR2 YYREEE (reference sequence). V shed 0 bases and J 8 bases; nucleotides not matched to a gene: 5. The CDR3 has 14 amino acids. In DNA, the CDR3 is TGTGCCAGCAGCTTGGGAGGGGGCCCCGATGAGCAGTTCTTC. As protein: CASSLGGGPDEQFF.

This clonotype has just one count. The chain is built from TRBV18 and TRBJ1-1; possible D gene TRBD1, 5 bases. V was shortened by 3 bases and J by 7 bases, with 18 bases between the two germline ends. This CDR3 has 15 amino acids. Per germline, CDR1 KGHSH and CDR2 LQKENI. The CDR3 nucleotides are TGTGCCAGCTCACCTATGGCCGGGACGGGGGATGAAGCTTTCTTT. Translating it yields CASSPMAGTGDEAFF.

The chain couples TRBV11-3 to TRBJ2-5, with D unclear. The CDR3 contains 13 residues. The ends were cut back, 1 base at V and 7 bases at J, with 10 bases in the middle. Germline loops: CDR1 SGHNT, CDR2 YENEEA. The CDR3 DNA is TGTGCCAGCAGCTTAGGTGACTTGGCGACCCAGTACTTC. Residues: CASSLGDLATQYF.

This clonotype was found a few times. The chain employs TRBV7-9 and TRBJ2-7, with D possibly matching TRBD1 (6 bases). Between the trimmed V and J ends, which lost 1 base and 5 bases, there was a span of 6 bases. Germline-derived CDR1 and CDR2 are SEHNR and FQNEAQ (reference sequence). The CDR3 has 12 amino acids. The CDR3: CASSLDRDEQYF. The CDR3 DNA is TGTGCCAGCAGCTTAGACAGGGACGAGCAGTACTTC.